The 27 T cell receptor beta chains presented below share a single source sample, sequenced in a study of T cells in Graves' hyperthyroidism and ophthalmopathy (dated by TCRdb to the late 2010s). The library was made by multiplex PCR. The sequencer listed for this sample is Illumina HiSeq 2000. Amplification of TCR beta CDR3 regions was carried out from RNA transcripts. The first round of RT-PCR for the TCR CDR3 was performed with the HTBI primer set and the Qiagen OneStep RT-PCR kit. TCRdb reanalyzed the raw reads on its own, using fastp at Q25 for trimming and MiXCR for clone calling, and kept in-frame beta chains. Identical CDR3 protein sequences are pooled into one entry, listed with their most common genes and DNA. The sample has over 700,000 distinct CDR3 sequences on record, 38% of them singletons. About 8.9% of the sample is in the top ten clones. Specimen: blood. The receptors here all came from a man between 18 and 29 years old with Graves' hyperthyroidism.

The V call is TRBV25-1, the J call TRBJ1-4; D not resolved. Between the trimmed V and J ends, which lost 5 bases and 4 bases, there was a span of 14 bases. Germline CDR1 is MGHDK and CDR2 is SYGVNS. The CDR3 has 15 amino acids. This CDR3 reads CASSPPGGINEKLFF. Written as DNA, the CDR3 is TGTGCCAGCAGTCCCCCGGGAGGGATTAATGAAAAACTGTTTTTT.

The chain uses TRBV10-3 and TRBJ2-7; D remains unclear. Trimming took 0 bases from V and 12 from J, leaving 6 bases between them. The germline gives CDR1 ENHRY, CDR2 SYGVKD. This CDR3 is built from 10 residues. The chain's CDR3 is CAISESRRYF. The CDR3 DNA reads TGTGCCATCAGTGAGTCGAGACGGTACTTC.

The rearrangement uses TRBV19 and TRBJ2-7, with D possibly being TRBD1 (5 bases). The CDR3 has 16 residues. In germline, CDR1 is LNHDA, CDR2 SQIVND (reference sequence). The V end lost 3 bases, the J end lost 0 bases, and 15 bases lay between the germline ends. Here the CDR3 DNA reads TGTGCCAGTAGTATCCGCTGGACAACCCTCTCCTACGAGCAGTACTTC. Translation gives CASSIRWTTLSYEQYF.

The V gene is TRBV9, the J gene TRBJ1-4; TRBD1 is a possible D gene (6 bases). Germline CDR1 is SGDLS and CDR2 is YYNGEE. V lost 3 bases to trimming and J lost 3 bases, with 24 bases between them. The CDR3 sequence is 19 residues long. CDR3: CASSAHPPGHGEANEKLFF. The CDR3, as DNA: TGTGCCAGCAGCGCCCACCCTCCGGGACATGGGGAGGCTAATGAAAAACTGTTTTTT.

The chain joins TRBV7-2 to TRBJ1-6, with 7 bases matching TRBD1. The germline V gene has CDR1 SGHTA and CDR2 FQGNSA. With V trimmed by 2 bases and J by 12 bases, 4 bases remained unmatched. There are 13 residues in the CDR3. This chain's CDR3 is CASSLNRGGPLHF. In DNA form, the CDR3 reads TGTGCCAGCAGCTTAAACAGGGGCGGACCCCTCCACTTT.

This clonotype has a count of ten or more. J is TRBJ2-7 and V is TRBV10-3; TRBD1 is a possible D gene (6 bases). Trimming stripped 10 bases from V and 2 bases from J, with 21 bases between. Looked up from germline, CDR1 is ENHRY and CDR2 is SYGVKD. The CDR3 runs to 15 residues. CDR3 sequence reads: CATYPKDSTTYEQYF. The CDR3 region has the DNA TGTGCCACCTACCCGAAGGACAGTACCACCTACGAGCAGTACTTC.

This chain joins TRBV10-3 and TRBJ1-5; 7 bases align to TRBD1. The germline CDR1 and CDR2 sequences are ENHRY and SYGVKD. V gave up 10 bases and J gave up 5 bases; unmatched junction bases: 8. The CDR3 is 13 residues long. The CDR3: CARVQGRDQPQHF. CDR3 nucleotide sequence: TGTGCCAGGGTACAGGGGAGAGATCAGCCCCAGCATTTT.

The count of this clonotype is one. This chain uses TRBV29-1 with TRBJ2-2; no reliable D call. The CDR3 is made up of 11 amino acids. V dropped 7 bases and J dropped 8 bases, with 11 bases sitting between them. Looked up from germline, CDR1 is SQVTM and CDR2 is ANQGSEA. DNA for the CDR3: TGCAGCGCTCTGGGCAATGGGGAGCTGTTTTTT. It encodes CSALGNGELFF.

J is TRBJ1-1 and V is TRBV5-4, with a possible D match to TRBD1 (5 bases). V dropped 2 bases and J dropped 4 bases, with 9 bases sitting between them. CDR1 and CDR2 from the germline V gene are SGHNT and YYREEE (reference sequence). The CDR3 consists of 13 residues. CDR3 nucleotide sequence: TGTGCCAGCAGCTTTAGGGGCGTCACTGAAGCTTTCTTT. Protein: CASSFRGVTEAFF.

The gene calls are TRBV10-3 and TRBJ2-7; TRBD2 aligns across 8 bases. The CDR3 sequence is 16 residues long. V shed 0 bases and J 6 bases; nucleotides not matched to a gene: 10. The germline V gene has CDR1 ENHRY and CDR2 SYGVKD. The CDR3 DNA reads TGTGCCATCAGTGAGTCCAGTGGCCCGGGGGGGGCCGAGCAGTACTTC. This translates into CAISESSGPGGAEQYF.

CDR3 loop: CASRTLRDSTDTQYF. As DNA, the CDR3 is TGTGCCAGCAGGACACTCCGGGACTCCACAGATACGCAGTATTTT. The chain carries TRBV2 and TRBJ2-3; a weak D match, TRBD2 (6 bases). V was pared by 6 bases and J by 2 bases, with 15 bases between. Germline assignment: CDR1 SNHLY and CDR2 FYNNEI. The CDR3 loop spans 15 amino acids.

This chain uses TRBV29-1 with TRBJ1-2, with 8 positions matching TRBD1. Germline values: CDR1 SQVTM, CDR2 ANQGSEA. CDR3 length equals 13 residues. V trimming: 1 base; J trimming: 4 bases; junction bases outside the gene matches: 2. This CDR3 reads CSVEGQGPYGYTF. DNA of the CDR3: TGCAGCGTTGAAGGACAGGGGCCCTATGGCTACACCTTC.

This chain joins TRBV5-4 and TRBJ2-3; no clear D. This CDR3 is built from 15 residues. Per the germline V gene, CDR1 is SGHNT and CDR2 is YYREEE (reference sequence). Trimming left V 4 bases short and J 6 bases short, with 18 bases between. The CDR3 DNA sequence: TGTGCCAGCAGCCAAGAGGAAGGGCATACGGATACGCAGTATTTT. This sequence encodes CASSQEEGHTDTQYF.

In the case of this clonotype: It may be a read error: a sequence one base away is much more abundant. Here the CDR3 DNA reads TGTGCCAGCAGCTCAAACAGACAAGAGTCCCAGTACTTC. Its protein is CASSSNRQESQYF. The chain couples TRBV7-2 to TRBJ2-5; D is unclear. CDR1 is SGHTA, CDR2 FQGNSA, per germline. The CDR3 has 13 amino acids.

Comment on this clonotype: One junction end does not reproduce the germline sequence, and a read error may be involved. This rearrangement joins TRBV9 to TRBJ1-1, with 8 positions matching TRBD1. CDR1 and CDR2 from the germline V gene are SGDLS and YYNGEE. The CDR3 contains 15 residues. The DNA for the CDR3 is TGCGCCAGCAGCCAAGATCTGAGGACAGGGACTGAAGCTTTCTTT. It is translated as CASSQDLRTGTEAFF.

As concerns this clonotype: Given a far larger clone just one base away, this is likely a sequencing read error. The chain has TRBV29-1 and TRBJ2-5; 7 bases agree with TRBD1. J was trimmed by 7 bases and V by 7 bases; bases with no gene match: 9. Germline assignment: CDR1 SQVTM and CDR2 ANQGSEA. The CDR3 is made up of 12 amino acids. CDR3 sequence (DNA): TGCAGCGGTCGACAGGGTGGGGGGACCCAGTACTTC. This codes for CSGRQGGGTQYF. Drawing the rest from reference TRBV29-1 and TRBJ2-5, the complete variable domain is SAVISQKPSRDICQRGTSLTIQCQVDSQVTMMFWYRQQPGQSLTLIATANQGSEATYESGFVIDKFPISRPNLTFSTLTVSNMSPEDSSIYLCSGRQGGGTQYFGPGTRLLVL.

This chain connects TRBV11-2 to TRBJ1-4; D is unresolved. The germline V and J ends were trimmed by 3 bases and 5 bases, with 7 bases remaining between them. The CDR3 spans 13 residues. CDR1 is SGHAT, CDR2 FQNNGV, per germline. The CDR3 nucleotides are TGTGCCAGCAGCTTGGATCAGAATGAAAAACTGTTTTTT. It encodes CASSLDQNEKLFF. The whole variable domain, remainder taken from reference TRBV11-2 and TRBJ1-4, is EAGVAQSPRYKIIEKRQSVAFWCNPISGHATLYWYQQILGQGPKLLIQFQNNGVVDDSQLPKDRFSAERLKGVDSTLKIQPAKLEDSAVYLCASSLDQNEKLFFGSGTQLSVL.

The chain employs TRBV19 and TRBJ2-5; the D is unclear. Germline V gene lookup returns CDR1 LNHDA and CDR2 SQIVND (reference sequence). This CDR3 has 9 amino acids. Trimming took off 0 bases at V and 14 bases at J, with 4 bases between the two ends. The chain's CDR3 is CASSIEQYF. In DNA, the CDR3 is TGTGCCAGTAGTATAGAGCAATACTTC.

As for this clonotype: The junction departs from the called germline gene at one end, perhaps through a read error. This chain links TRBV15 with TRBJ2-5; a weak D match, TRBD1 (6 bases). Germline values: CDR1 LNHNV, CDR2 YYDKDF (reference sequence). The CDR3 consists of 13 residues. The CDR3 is CATSRDSQETQYF. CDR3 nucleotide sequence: TGTGCCACCAGCAGGGACAGTCAAGAGACCCAATACTTC.

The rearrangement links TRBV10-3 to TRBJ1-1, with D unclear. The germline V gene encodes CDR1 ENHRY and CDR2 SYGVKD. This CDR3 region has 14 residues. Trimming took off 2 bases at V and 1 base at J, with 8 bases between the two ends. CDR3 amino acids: CAISEADSNTEAFF. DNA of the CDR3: TGTGCCATCAGTGAGGCTGACTCGAACACTGAAGCTTTCTTT.

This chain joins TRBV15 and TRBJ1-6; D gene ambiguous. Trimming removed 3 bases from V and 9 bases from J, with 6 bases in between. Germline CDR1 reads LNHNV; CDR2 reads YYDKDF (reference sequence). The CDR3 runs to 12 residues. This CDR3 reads CATSRVASPLHF. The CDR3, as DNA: TGTGCCACCAGCAGGGTGGCTTCACCCCTCCACTTT.

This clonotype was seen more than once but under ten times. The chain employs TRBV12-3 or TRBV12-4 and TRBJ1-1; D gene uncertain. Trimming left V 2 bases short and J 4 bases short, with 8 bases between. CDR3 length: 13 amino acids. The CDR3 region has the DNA TGTGCCAGCAGTTTAAAGGGTATCACTGAAGCTTTCTTT. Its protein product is CASSLKGITEAFF.

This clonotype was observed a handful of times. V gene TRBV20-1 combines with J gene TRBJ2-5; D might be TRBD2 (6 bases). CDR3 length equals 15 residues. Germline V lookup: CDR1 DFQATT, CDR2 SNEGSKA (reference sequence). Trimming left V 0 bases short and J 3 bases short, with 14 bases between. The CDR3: CSAREGGVIEETQYF. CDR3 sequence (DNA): TGCAGTGCTAGAGAGGGCGGGGTGATCGAAGAGACCCAGTACTTC.

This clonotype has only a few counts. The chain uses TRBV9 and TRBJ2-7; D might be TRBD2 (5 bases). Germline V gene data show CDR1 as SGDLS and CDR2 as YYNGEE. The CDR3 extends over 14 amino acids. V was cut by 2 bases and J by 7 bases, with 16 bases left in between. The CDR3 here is CASSVSSEGREQYF. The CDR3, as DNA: TGTGCCAGCAGCGTGTCCTCCGAGGGTAGGGAGCAGTACTTC.

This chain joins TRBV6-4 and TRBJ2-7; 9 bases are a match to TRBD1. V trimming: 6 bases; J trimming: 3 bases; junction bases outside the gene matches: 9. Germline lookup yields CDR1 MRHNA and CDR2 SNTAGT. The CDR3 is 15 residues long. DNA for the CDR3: TGTGCCAGCAGAGAGATCTGGACAGGGGACTACGAGCAGTACTTC. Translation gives CASREIWTGDYEQYF.

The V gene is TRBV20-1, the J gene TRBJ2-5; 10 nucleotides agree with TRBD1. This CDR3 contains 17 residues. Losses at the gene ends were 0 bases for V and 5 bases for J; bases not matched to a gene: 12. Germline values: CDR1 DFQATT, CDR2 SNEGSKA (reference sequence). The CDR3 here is CSARDSDRGHTGETQYF. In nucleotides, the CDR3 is TGCAGTGCTAGAGACTCCGACAGGGGGCATACTGGCGAGACCCAGTACTTC.

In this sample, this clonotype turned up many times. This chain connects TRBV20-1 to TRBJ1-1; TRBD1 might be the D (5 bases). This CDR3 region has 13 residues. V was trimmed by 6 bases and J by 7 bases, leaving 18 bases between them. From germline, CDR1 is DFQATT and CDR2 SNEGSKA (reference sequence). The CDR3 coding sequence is TGCAGTGCCAGCGAGGCGGGGCAACGTGAAGCTTTCTTT. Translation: CSASEAGQREAFF.